This T cell receptor beta chain was obtained from a study of technical replicates of blood from a handful of donors. Per germline, CDR1 SGHTA and CDR2 FQGNSA. The CDR3 loop spans 15 amino acids. With 1 base clipped from V and 6 bases from J, the junction kept 4 bases outside the gene matches. Assay: immunoSEQ multiplex PCR; the TCRdb copy retains only in-frame clones and omits some. The sample holds about 82,000 clones, just over 95% seen once. J is TRBJ2-7 and V is TRBV7-2; 12 nucleotides match TRBD2. Sequencing was carried out using T cells isolated from PBMCs. The receptor was derived from a human donor in good health. CDR3 loop: CASSLGLAGVPEQYF. The CDR3 coding sequence is TGTGCCAGCAGCTTAGGACTAGCGGGAGTGCCCGAGCAGTACTTC.